One sample yielded the 20 T cell receptor beta chains listed below, sequenced in a study of early T cells in non-severe SARS-CoV-2 infection. In TCRdb, the 5' RACE reads were re-called with MiXCR into one record per CDR3 protein. The table has approximately 100,000 distinct CDR3 sequences, 16% seen once; the top ten hold around 1.3%. Sample: whole blood. The receptors originated from an adult who was a healthcare worker with PCR-confirmed SARS-CoV-2 infection or an uninfected control (not recorded which).

This clonotype was picked up a small number of times. This sequence joins TRBV11-2 and TRBJ2-2, with a possible D match to TRBD1 (5 bases). Per the germline V gene, CDR1 is SGHAT and CDR2 is FQNNGV. Trimming removed 5 bases at V and 7 bases at J, with 17 bases between. CDR3 length equals 15 residues. The CDR3 DNA follows: TGTGCCAGCAGCGGAGTGTGGACACGAGGCGGGGAGCTGTTTTTT. Protein: CASSGVWTRGGELFF.

A word on this clonotype: The final CDR3 position lacks the conserved phenylalanine or tryptophan, pointing to a likely read error. CDR3 in DNA: TGTGCCAGCAGCCTAACAGGGGGTCGAGTCTACAATGAGCAGTTCTCC. Amino acids: CASSLTGGRVYNEQFS. The chain couples TRBV3-1 to TRBJ2-1; 8 positions match TRBD1. Looked up from germline, CDR1 is LGHDT and CDR2 is YNNKEL (reference sequence). The CDR3 has 16 residues. V shed 4 bases, J shed 3 bases, and the junction held 8 bases outside the gene matches.

This clonotype was recorded at least ten times. The CDR3 DNA is TGCGCCAGCAGCGCCTACAGGGATATGAACACTGAAGCTTTCTTT. Protein: CASSAYRDMNTEAFF. The chain links TRBV5-1 to TRBJ1-1; tentative D call: TRBD1 (6 bases). The germline gives CDR1 SGHRS, CDR2 YFSETQ. The length of the CDR3 is 15 residues. V was pared by 4 bases and J by 0 bases, with 13 bases between.

This clonotype occurred a few times. The chain employs TRBV6-5 and TRBJ2-7; 11 bases are shared with TRBD2. J lost 3 bases, V lost 10 bases, and 8 bases had no gene match. The germline gives CDR1 MNHEY, CDR2 SVGAGI. There are 14 residues in the CDR3. Written as DNA, the CDR3 is TGTGCCACCGCAAGGACTAGCGGGTTCTACGAGCAGTACTTC. Protein sequence: CATARTSGFYEQYF.

This clonotype occurred many times. V gene TRBV5-5 combines with J gene TRBJ2-1, with TRBD1 identical over 7 bases. The CDR3 has 15 amino acids. The germline gives CDR1 SGHKS, CDR2 YYEKEE (reference sequence). J gave up 4 bases and V 0 bases, and 4 bases lay outside the gene matches. This CDR3 is CASSLGQGKYNEQFF. In DNA, the CDR3 is TGTGCCAGCAGCTTGGGACAGGGAAAGTACAATGAGCAGTTCTTC.

J is TRBJ1-2 and V is TRBV5-1; 7 bases agree with TRBD1. The CDR3 is 15 residues long. V was pared by 4 bases and J by 7 bases, with 13 bases of the junction left unmatched. Germline lookup yields CDR1 SGHRS and CDR2 YFSETQ. The CDR3 region has the DNA TGCGCCAGCAGCCCGCTCGGACAGGACTACATTGGCTACACCTTC. This encodes CASSPLGQDYIGYTF.

Ten or more counts support this clonotype. This chain uses TRBV4-3 with TRBJ2-7; D is possibly TRBD1 (6 bases). V shed 1 base and J shed 2 bases, with 12 bases lying between them. CDR3 size: 15 residues. The germline gives CDR1 LGHNA, CDR2 YSLEER. Here the CDR3 reads CASSQGRTATYEQYF. CDR3 DNA sequence: TGCGCCAGCAGCCAAGGGAGGACAGCGACCTACGAGCAGTACTTC.

The gene calls are TRBV29-1 and TRBJ1-1, with D uncertain. V was trimmed by 6 bases and J by 1 base, leaving 12 bases between them. Germline loops: CDR1 SQVTM, CDR2 ANQGSEA. The CDR3 runs 13 residues. CDR3 region: CSVETPSNTEAFF. Here the CDR3 DNA reads TGCAGCGTGGAGACCCCTTCGAACACTGAAGCTTTCTTT.

This clonotype has more than one count but fewer than ten. The chain employs TRBV28 and TRBJ1-5, with 8 bases lining up with TRBD1. The CDR3 is 12 residues long. V gave up 6 bases and J gave up 7 bases; unmatched junction bases: 2. The germline V gene has CDR1 MDHEN and CDR2 SYDVKM. DNA of the CDR3: TGTGCCAGCAGACGGACAGGGCAGCCCCAGCATTTT. This sequence encodes CASRRTGQPQHF.

This clonotype was seen ten or more times. J is TRBJ2-5 and V is TRBV25-1, with 7 bases lining up with TRBD1. Germline V gene lookup returns CDR1 MGHDK and CDR2 SYGVNS. This CDR3 has 13 residues. Trimming cost V 9 bases and J 5 bases; bases outside gene matches: 9. The DNA for the CDR3 is TGTGCCAGTTTAACGACAGGGCGGGAGACCCAGTACTTC. It codes for CASLTTGRETQYF.

This clonotype was seen repeatedly, ten times or more. The chain joins TRBV7-2 to TRBJ2-5; 7 nucleotides agree with TRBD1. Germline values: CDR1 SGHTA, CDR2 FQGNSA. The junction had 8 bases not matched to a gene; V was cut back by 8 bases and J by 2 bases. The CDR3 consists of 14 residues. The CDR3 DNA sequence: TGTGCCAGCGGATGGACAGGATGGCAAGAGACCCAGTACTTC. Translating gives CASGWTGWQETQYF. The variable domain in full, with the rest retrieved from reference TRBV7-2 and TRBJ2-5, is GAGVSQSPSNKVTEKGKDVELRCDPISGHTALYWYRQSLGQGLEFLIYFQGNSAPDKSGLPSDRFSAERTGGSVSTLTIQRTQQEDSAVYLCASGWTGWQETQYFGPGTRLLVL.

The chain joins TRBV4-1 to TRBJ1-6; possible D gene TRBD1, 5 bases. V lost 4 bases and J lost 6, with 13 bases in between. The CDR3 loop spans 15 amino acids. Germline CDR1 reads MGHRA; CDR2 reads YSYEKL. The CDR3 protein is CASSLGATLNSPLHF. The CDR3 DNA sequence: TGCGCCAGCAGCCTTGGGGCGACCCTTAATTCACCCCTCCACTTT.

This clonotype turned up a few times. The chain has TRBV28 and TRBJ2-7; maybe TRBD2 (5 bases). The CDR3 is 15 residues long. The germline V gene has CDR1 MDHEN and CDR2 SYDVKM. Trimming left V 3 bases short and J 4 bases short, with 16 bases between. CDR3 residues: CASSFAGLAKYEQYF. In DNA form, the CDR3 reads TGTGCCAGCAGTTTTGCAGGACTGGCAAAATACGAGCAGTACTTC. The full variable domain, with the rest looked up from reference TRBV28 and TRBJ2-7, is DVKVTQSSRYLVKRTGEKVFLECVQDMDHENMFWYRQDPGLGLRLIYFSYDVKMKEKGDIPEGYSVSREKKERFSLILESASTNQTSMYLCASSFAGLAKYEQYFGPGTRLTVT.

There are a few counts of this clonotype. V gene TRBV6-5 combines with J gene TRBJ2-1, with TRBD2 matching 12 bases. CDR1 and CDR2 (germline): MNHEY, SVGAGI. With 2 bases clipped from V and 12 bases from J, the junction kept 8 bases outside the gene matches. The CDR3 contains 15 residues. The CDR3 protein is CASSYASGGAWGQFF. The CDR3 DNA reads TGTGCCAGCAGTTACGCTAGCGGGGGGGCCTGGGGGCAGTTCTTC.

This clonotype showed up just a few times. The chain has TRBV6-6 and TRBJ1-1; maybe TRBD1 (5 bases). Looked up from germline, CDR1 is MNHNY and CDR2 is SVGAGI (reference sequence). The CDR3 is made up of 13 amino acids. V lost 2 bases and J 6 bases, leaving 10 bases between the germline ends. DNA of the CDR3: TGTGCCAGCAGTTACATTCCAGGGTCTGAAGCTTTCTTT. Translated, it gives CASSYIPGSEAFF.

The rearrangement joins TRBV20-1 to TRBJ2-2, with D perhaps TRBD1 (6 bases). The germline gives CDR1 DFQATT, CDR2 SNEGSKA (reference sequence). The CDR3 spans 14 residues. V dropped 5 bases and J dropped 6 bases, with 16 bases sitting between them. CDR3 nucleotide sequence: TGCAGTGCTCGCTGGCAGGGGAGCCCCGGGGAGCTGTTTTTT. This codes for CSARWQGSPGELFF.

This clonotype was counted only a few times. This chain uses TRBV20-1 with TRBJ2-1; 7 bases fit TRBD2. Germline CDR1 reads DFQATT; CDR2 reads SNEGSKA (reference sequence). The CDR3 extends over 18 amino acids. The ends lost 0 bases at V and 6 bases at J; junction bases unmatched: 17. This chain's CDR3 is CSARDAAGVLRYRNEQFF. CDR3 coding DNA: TGCAGTGCTAGAGATGCCGCGGGAGTATTGCGCTATCGCAATGAGCAGTTCTTC.

This clonotype has more than one count but fewer than ten. V and J are TRBV12-3 or TRBV12-4 and TRBJ1-5; perhaps TRBD1 as D (5 bases). There are 15 residues in the CDR3. The V gene lost 4 bases and the J gene lost 7 bases, with 17 bases spanning the gap. The CDR3 loop is CASSSEGKFSQPQHF. The DNA for the CDR3 is TGTGCCAGCAGTTCCGAGGGGAAGTTCAGCCAGCCCCAGCATTTT.

This clonotype appeared a single time. V and J are TRBV12-3 or TRBV12-4 and TRBJ1-1; D possibly corresponds to TRBD1 (5 bases). V was cut by 7 bases and J by 3 bases, with 12 bases left in between. The CDR3 sequence is 13 residues long. CDR3 sequence: CASKGQEHTEAFF. The CDR3 bases are TGTGCCAGCAAGGGGCAGGAACACACTGAAGCTTTCTTT.

This rearrangement joins TRBV20-1 to TRBJ2-7, with TRBD1 matching over 7 bases. The J segment lost 7 bases and the V segment lost 3 bases, leaving 3 bases of the junction unmatched. Looked up from germline, CDR1 is DFQATT and CDR2 is SNEGSKA (reference sequence). The CDR3 has 11 residues. The CDR3, as DNA: TGCAGTGCTAGGACAGGGCTAGAGCAGTACTTC. This gives the protein CSARTGLEQYF.